These 14 T cell receptor beta chains were all obtained from the same sample, sequenced in a study of a mutant IDH1 vaccine in newly diagnosed glioma. Time point indicated: baseline, week 1 (first vaccination visit). The treatment was: pre-vaccination baseline after standard-of-care therapy. The table came from immunoSEQ multiplex PCR; TCRdb's copy has only in-frame clones and leaves some out. In the table there are over 45,000 clones, approximately 92% of which are singletons. Here the sequenced sample was PBMCs, taken from a glioma patient treated with radiotherapy, temozolomide or both. These receptors were collected from a man aged 50 to 59 with glioma.

V and J are TRBV30 and TRBJ1-4, with D possibly TRBD1 on 5 matching bases. This CDR3 contains 15 residues. Germline CDR1 reads GTSNPN; CDR2 reads SVGIG (reference sequence). V lost 2 bases and J 7 bases, leaving 17 bases between the germline ends. The CDR3 DNA reads as TGTGCCTGGAGTCACGGGGCCTCGCGAGGTGAAAAACTGTTTTTT. This sequence encodes CAWSHGASRGEKLFF.

The CDR3 DNA is TGTGCCAGCAGCTTATTAAAAGGGAGGGATACGCAGTATTTT. This encodes CASSLLKGRDTQYF. The chain has TRBV7-9 and TRBJ2-3; TRBD2 might be the D (6 bases). The V gene lost 2 bases and the J gene lost 6 bases, with 12 bases spanning the gap. The CDR3 covers 14 residues. Looked up from germline, CDR1 is SEHNR and CDR2 is FQNEAQ (reference sequence).

The chain recombines TRBV30 with TRBJ2-3, with a possible D match to TRBD2 (6 bases). V was pared by 2 bases and J by 2 bases, with 17 bases between. CDR3 length equals 16 residues. Germline-derived CDR1 and CDR2 are GTSNPN and SVGIG (reference sequence). CDR3 sequence: CAWSLSGGILTDTQYF. Written as DNA, the CDR3 is TGTGCCTGGAGTTTGTCGGGCGGGATCCTCACAGATACGCAGTATTTT.

The rearrangement uses TRBV6-1 and TRBJ1-5; a possible D gene is TRBD1 (5 bases). V shed 5 bases and J shed 4 bases, with 12 bases lying between them. The length of the CDR3 is 14 residues. In germline, CDR1 is MNHNS, CDR2 SASEGT. DNA for the CDR3: TGTGCCAGCAGTTCCAGACAGACTAATCAGCCCCAGCATTTT. Its protein is CASSSRQTNQPQHF.

This chain connects TRBV4-1 to TRBJ1-3; no clear D gene. Germline values: CDR1 MGHRA, CDR2 YSYEKL. CDR3 length equals 15 residues. Between the trimmed V and J ends, which lost 0 bases and 0 bases, there was a span of 6 bases. CDR3 sequence reads: CASSQDSNSGNTIYF. CDR3 in DNA: TGCGCCAGCAGCCAAGACAGTAACTCTGGAAACACCATATATTTT.

V is TRBV19 and J is TRBJ2-1; D remains ambiguous. V was shortened by 3 bases and J by 0 bases, with 12 bases between the two germline ends. The germline gives CDR1 LNHDA, CDR2 SQIVND (reference sequence). The CDR3 has 16 residues. This CDR3 is CASSMPDLLSYNEQFF. DNA for the CDR3: TGTGCCAGTAGTATGCCAGACCTCCTCTCCTACAATGAGCAGTTCTTC.

This chain links TRBV7-6 with TRBJ2-5; D tentatively reads TRBD1 or TRBD2 (6 bases each). There are 15 residues in the CDR3. Per germline, CDR1 SGHVS and CDR2 FNYEAQ. V gave up 1 base and J gave up 5 bases, with 14 bases separating them. CDR3 sequence: CASSLGGAPTETQYF. The CDR3 DNA reads as TGTGCCAGCAGCTTAGGGGGGGCGCCGACGGAGACCCAGTACTTC.

The CDR3 DNA sequence: TGCGCCAGCAGGGCGCGGGGCTCCTACAATGAGCAGTTCTTC. Amino acid sequence: CASRARGSYNEQFF. The chain has TRBV10-2 and TRBJ2-1, with D possibly being TRBD2 (6 bases). V lost 6 bases to trimming and J lost 0 bases, with 9 bases between them. The CDR3 contains 14 residues. Germline V gene sequence: CDR1 WSHSY, CDR2 SAAADI.

The chain links TRBV7-9 to TRBJ2-6; perhaps TRBD2 as D (6 bases). CDR3 length equals 16 residues. V gave up 1 base and J gave up 2 bases, with 9 bases separating them. Germline-derived CDR1 and CDR2 are SEHNR and FQNEAQ (reference sequence). For the CDR3, the DNA is TGTGCCAGCAGCTTAGTGTGGGGGGCTGGGGCCAACGTCCTGACTTTC. Amino acids: CASSLVWGAGANVLTF.

This clone was seen a few times. The rearrangement links TRBV7-8 to TRBJ2-5, with D unresolved. The CDR3 length is 13 residues. Germline lookup yields CDR1 SGHVS and CDR2 FQNEAQ. Trimming took off 7 bases at V and 2 bases at J, with 11 bases between the two ends. The CDR3 loop is CASTRTKQETQYF. The CDR3 DNA reads as TGTGCCAGCACCCGGACGAAGCAAGAGACCCAGTACTTC.

This rearrangement joins TRBV7-9 to TRBJ1-2; possibly TRBD1 for D (5 bases). Germline CDR1 is SEHNR and CDR2 is FQNEAQ (reference sequence). V was clipped by 5 bases and J by 10 bases, with 23 bases between them. The CDR3 is 15 amino acids. CDR3 sequence reads: CASSRILTWDPFYTF. Here the CDR3 DNA reads TGTGCCAGCAGCCGGATATTAACCTGGGACCCTTTCTACACCTTC.

The genes are TRBV7-8 and TRBJ1-5, with TRBD1 as a possible D gene (5 bases). This CDR3 is built from 15 residues. Germline assignment: CDR1 SGHVS and CDR2 FQNEAQ. Trimming removed 1 base from V and 4 bases from J, with 11 bases in between. The CDR3 protein is CASSLGRGRNQPQHF. The CDR3 DNA reads as TGTGCCAGCAGCTTAGGACGGGGGAGGAATCAGCCCCAGCATTTT.

The V and J genes are TRBV7-3 and TRBJ2-2; 9 bases match TRBD1. Germline CDR1 and CDR2: SGHTA and FQGTGA. Trimming at V came to 1 base and at J to 6 bases, leaving 9 bases not matched to a gene. The CDR3 sequence is 17 residues long. CDR3 protein: CASSLSSGTGYAGELFF. DNA of the CDR3: TGTGCCAGCAGCTTAAGCTCCGGGACAGGGTACGCCGGGGAGCTGTTTTTT.

This clone was observed a single time. The chain employs TRBV6-6 and TRBJ1-2, with D perhaps TRBD1 (5 bases). The CDR3 is 14 amino acids. V lost 5 bases, J lost 2 bases, and 12 bases lay in between. The germline gives CDR1 MNHNY, CDR2 SVGAGI (reference sequence). The chain's CDR3 is CASSGTQGNYGYTF. The CDR3 DNA follows: TGTGCCAGCAGTGGGACGCAGGGAAACTATGGCTACACCTTC.